Listed below are T cell receptor beta chains from one sample, sequenced in a study of T-cell reconstitution after alpha-beta-depleted transplantation in children. TCRdb used MiXCR to reprocess the PCR reads, holding one entry per CDR3 protein. The table lists about 640,000 distinct CDR3 sequences, over 10% of them singletons. Sequenced material: PBMCs, mostly from graft donor cells, taken 360 days after TCRalphabeta/CD19-depleted stem cell transplant. Every receptor here comes from a male patient younger than 18 who had a stem cell transplant for acute myeloid leukemia, so the T cells may come from the graft donor. The CDR3 runs from the conserved cysteine through the conserved F or W. The D gene is left open where the match is weak. Rows give clone size only sometimes, using once, few, many, or a class for an expanded clone.

v_call,clone_size,j_call,d_call,cdr3_aa,cdr3_nt
TRBV7-1,.,TRBJ1-2,.,CASSSGTRIAYVVGYTF,TGTGCCAGCAGCTCCGGGACACGTATAGCCTATGTAGTGGGTTACACCTTC
TRBV30,.,TRBJ2-3,.,CAWSVLDGHTQYF,TGTGCCTGGAGTGTTTTAGACGGACATACGCAGTATTTT
TRBV7-6,.,TRBJ1-5,TRBD1,CASSLGTGAEGPQHF,TGTGCCAGCAGCCTCGGGACAGGGGCCGAGGGGCCCCAGCATTTT
TRBV7-9,.,TRBJ2-1,.,CASSFSGWEDNEQFF,TGTGCCAGCAGCTTTAGCGGTTGGGAAGACAATGAGCAGTTCTTC
TRBV6-2/TRBV6-3,few,TRBJ1-2,.,CASSYFARRKNYGYTF,TGTGCCAGCAGTTACTTTGCCAGAAGAAAGAACTATGGCTACACCTTC
TRBV29-1,few,TRBJ2-3,.,CSVWSWADTQYF,TGCAGCGTTTGGTCCTGGGCAGATACGCAGTATTTT
TRBV7-2,once,TRBJ1-4,TRBD1,CASSLELIRGRSEKLFF,TGTGCCAGCAGCTTAGAGCTGATCAGGGGGCGCTCTGAAAAACTGTTTTTT
TRBV29-1,.,TRBJ1-3,.,CSVTQGPGNTIYF,TGCAGCGTCACACAGGGACCTGGAAACACCATATATTTT
TRBV5-1,few,TRBJ2-5,.,CASSYPSWGHKYQETQYF,TGCGCCAGCAGCTACCCAAGTTGGGGACATAAGTACCAAGAGACCCAGTACTTC
TRBV7-2,few,TRBJ2-1,.,CASSLASRPSYNEQFF,TGTGCCAGCAGCTTAGCGAGCAGACCCTCCTACAATGAGCAGTTCTTC
TRBV12-3/TRBV12-4,many,TRBJ2-7,.,CASSPPGQTFYEQYF,TGTGCCAGCAGTCCCCCCGGACAGACTTTCTACGAGCAGTACTTC
TRBV10-3,few,TRBJ1-2,TRBD1,CAITGQGPIARGYTF,TGTGCCATCACAGGACAGGGGCCGATAGCGCGTGGCTACACCTTC
TRBV11-2,few,TRBJ2-5,TRBD2,CASTRAGGQETQYF,TGTGCCAGCACGCGGGCGGGAGGACAAGAGACCCAGTACTTC
TRBV11-2,.,TRBJ2-7,.,CASSLEHSRSYEQYF,TGTGCCAGCAGCTTGGAGCACTCCCGATCCTACGAGCAGTACTTC
TRBV6-5,few,TRBJ2-1,.,CASSSAGLDDEQFF,TGTGCCAGCAGTTCCGCAGGGTTGGACGATGAGCAGTTCTTC
TRBV4-3,.,TRBJ2-7,TRBD2,CASSQGLAFPYEQYF,TGCGCCAGCAGCCAAGGACTAGCATTCCCCTACGAGCAGTACTTC
TRBV4-2,.,TRBJ2-3,.,CASSQEVRMYTDTQYF,TGTGCCAGCAGCCAAGAGGTGAGGATGTACACAGATACGCAGTATTTT
TRBV28,.,TRBJ2-1,.,CASSFPLSRIASSYNEQFF,TGTGCCAGCAGTTTCCCCCTTTCGAGAATAGCGAGCTCCTACAATGAGCAGTTCTTC
TRBV7-6,.,TRBJ2-7,TRBD2,CASRVGGAGDEQYF,TGTGCCAGCAGGGTCGGGGGGGCAGGGGACGAGCAGTACTTC
TRBV7-2,.,TRBJ2-3,TRBD2,CASSPRAGRATSDTQYF,TGTGCCAGCAGCCCGAGAGCCGGGAGGGCCACGTCCGATACGCAGTATTTT
TRBV7-6,few,TRBJ2-7,TRBD1,CASSITGTGRTYEQYF,TGTGCCAGCAGCATCACCGGGACAGGGAGAACCTACGAGCAGTACTTC
TRBV29-1,many,TRBJ2-7,TRBD2,CSASGGRGYEQYF,TGCAGCGCCTCGGGGGGGCGCGGGTACGAGCAGTACTTC